This passage covers 28 T cell receptor beta chains from one sample sequenced in a study of PD-L1 blockade in urothelial cancer. Sample time point: peripheral blood 6 weeks after treatment start. Assay used: immunoSEQ multiplex PCR; TCRdb lists only in-frame clones, some missing. The table records around 110,000 clones, around 89% of them present only once. This material consisted of PBMCs, taken around atezolizumab (anti-PD-L1) treatment. These receptors all come from a man aged 60 to 75 with urothelial cancer.

The chain combines TRBV28 with TRBJ1-2; a weak D match, TRBD1 (5 bases). V was clipped by 5 bases and J by 1 base, with 23 bases between them. Germline CDR1 and CDR2: MDHEN and SYDVKM. The CDR3 sequence is 18 residues long. This CDR3 reads CASSRGGSGGLYNYGYTF. CDR3 sequence (DNA): TGTGCCAGCAGTCGGGGAGGGTCGGGGGGTCTTTATAACTATGGCTACACCTTC.

The rearrangement uses TRBV19 and TRBJ1-5; maybe TRBD1 (5 bases). CDR1 is LNHDA and CDR2 is SQIVND in the germline V gene (reference sequence). The V and J ends lost 1 base and 3 bases respectively, with 10 bases between them. The CDR3 runs 15 residues. The CDR3 here is CASSIGQKNNQPQHF. The CDR3 nucleotides read TGTGCCAGTAGTATAGGACAGAAAAACAATCAGCCCCAGCATTTT.

V is TRBV2 and J is TRBJ2-6; 10 bases line up with TRBD2. V dropped 0 bases and J dropped 1; count of bases not matched to a gene: 6. Germline-derived CDR1 and CDR2 are SNHLY and FYNNEI. The CDR3 covers 19 residues. CDR3 region: CASSEASTSGMSGANVLTF. DNA for the CDR3: TGTGCCAGCAGTGAAGCAAGTACTAGCGGGATGTCTGGGGCCAACGTCCTGACTTTC.

The CDR3 DNA sequence: TGTGCCTGGAGCCTAGCGGGAGCCTACGAGCAGTACTTC. It specifies CAWSLAGAYEQYF. The chain is built from TRBV30 and TRBJ2-7; 10 nucleotides line up with TRBD2. The J segment lost 2 bases and the V segment lost 3 bases, leaving 1 base of the junction unmatched. The CDR3 loop spans 13 amino acids. Germline-derived CDR1 and CDR2 are GTSNPN and SVGIG (reference sequence).

The gene calls are TRBV27 and TRBJ2-5; D unresolved. Per germline, CDR1 MNHEY and CDR2 SMNVEV (reference sequence). The CDR3 is made up of 15 amino acids. Trimming removed 2 bases at V and 3 bases at J, with 13 bases between. The chain's CDR3 is CASSLGPAAKETQYF. The DNA of the CDR3 is TGTGCCAGCAGTTTAGGGCCGGCAGCAAAAGAGACCCAGTACTTC.

The V gene is TRBV6-5, the J gene TRBJ2-1, with TRBD1 identical over 10 bases. CDR3 length equals 16 residues. Germline CDR1 reads MNHEY; CDR2 reads SVGAGI. Losses at the gene ends were 3 bases for V and 7 bases for J; bases not matched to a gene: 9. The CDR3: CASSYSRTGGGNEQFF. CDR3 DNA sequence: TGTGCCAGCAGTTATTCCCGGACAGGGGGTGGGAATGAGCAGTTCTTC.

The chain uses TRBV6-6 and TRBJ2-2; TRBD2 matches at 9 bases. The germline V gene has CDR1 MNHNY and CDR2 SVGAGI (reference sequence). This CDR3 has 16 residues. The trim removed 5 bases at V and 1 base at J, leaving 5 bases unmatched. CDR3 bases: TGTGCCAGCAGTGGGCGCGGGGGGGGGAACACCGGGGAGCTGTTTTTT. Translation gives CASSGRGGGNTGELFF.

V usage is TRBV6-1 and J usage is TRBJ2-1, with a possible D match to TRBD1 (5 bases). The CDR3 is made up of 16 amino acids. With 0 bases removed from V and 2 bases from J, the gap between germline ends came to 11 bases. Germline V gene sequence: CDR1 MNHNS, CDR2 SASEGT. In DNA form, the CDR3 reads TGTGCCAGCAGTGAAGCGGGAAAGGGGACCTACAATGAGCAGTTCTTC. Amino acids: CASSEAGKGTYNEQFF.

The chain uses TRBV29-1 and TRBJ1-1; D remains unclear. V was trimmed by 8 bases and J by 4 bases, leaving 17 bases between them. This CDR3 spans 13 amino acids. CDR1 is SQVTM and CDR2 is ANQGSEA in the germline V gene. The CDR3 loop reads CSTHGEMGTEAFF. CDR3 DNA: TGCAGCACCCACGGGGAAATGGGCACTGAAGCTTTCTTT.

The gene calls are TRBV6-1 and TRBJ2-7, with no clear D. Germline V gives CDR1 MNHNS, CDR2 SASEGT. Trimming removed 3 bases at V and 3 bases at J, with 9 bases between. This CDR3 comprises 13 residues. CDR3 bases: TGTGCCAGCAGTGAGCTCTACTACTACGAGCAGTACTTC. This sequence encodes CASSELYYYEQYF.

The chain is built from TRBV5-4 and TRBJ1-3, with a weak D call TRBD1 (6 bases). This CDR3 is 15 amino acids long. Germline V lookup: CDR1 SGHNT, CDR2 YYREEE (reference sequence). Trimming left V 4 bases short and J 6 bases short, with 17 bases between. The CDR3 DNA reads TGTGCCAGCAGCCCTAATCCGAGACAGGAAAACACCATATATTTT. Translating it yields CASSPNPRQENTIYF.

The chain joins TRBV10-3 to TRBJ2-7, with TRBD1 identical over 8 bases. In germline, CDR1 is ENHRY, CDR2 SYGVKD. The CDR3 covers 12 residues. With V trimmed by 10 bases and J by 3 bases, 5 bases remained unmatched. The CDR3 region has the DNA TGTGCCACCCGGACAGGGCACTACGAGCAGTACTTC. Encoded protein: CATRTGHYEQYF.

The chain employs TRBV5-4 and TRBJ2-1; tentative D call: TRBD2 (6 bases). The CDR3 runs to 16 residues. The V and J ends lost 4 bases and 6 bases respectively, with 20 bases between them. Germline CDR1 reads SGHNT; CDR2 reads YYREEE (reference sequence). The CDR3 DNA reads TGTGCCAGCAGCCTTCGTTCGGGCGGGGCGGGCAATGAGCAGTTCTTC. Its protein is CASSLRSGGAGNEQFF.

The V call is TRBV9, the J call TRBJ2-7, with a tentative D call TRBD2 (6 bases). The CDR3 loop spans 15 amino acids. The germline gives CDR1 SGDLS, CDR2 YYNGEE. Trimming took 0 bases from V and 1 from J, leaving 11 bases between them. The CDR3 sequence: CASSVAIGGSYEQYF. CDR3 DNA sequence: TGTGCCAGCAGCGTAGCTATCGGGGGATCCTACGAGCAGTACTTC.

The chain recombines TRBV5-1 with TRBJ2-7; 11 nucleotides align to TRBD2. CDR3 length equals 15 residues. Losses at the gene ends were 2 bases for V and 7 bases for J; bases not matched to a gene: 8. CDR1 SGHRS and CDR2 YFSETQ come from the germline V gene. The CDR3, as DNA: TGCGCCAGCAGCTTACTAGCGGGAGACCCGTGGGAGCAGTACTTC. Translation gives CASSLLAGDPWEQYF.

The chain recombines TRBV27 with TRBJ2-1; D is uncertain. Germline lookup yields CDR1 MNHEY and CDR2 SMNVEV (reference sequence). This CDR3 spans 12 amino acids. V lost 6 bases to trimming and J lost 7 bases, with 10 bases between them. The CDR3, as DNA: TGTGCCAGCAGCACTATAGGAAATGAGCAGTTCTTC. Protein product: CASSTIGNEQFF.

The V call is TRBV6-5, the J call TRBJ2-7; D might be TRBD2 (7 bases). The V gene lost 8 bases and the J gene lost 8 bases, with 16 bases spanning the gap. This CDR3 is built from 12 residues. Germline CDR1 MNHEY, CDR2 SVGAGI. The CDR3 loop reads CASSVGGGQQYF. The CDR3 coding sequence is TGTGCCAGCTCTGTTGGGGGGGGGCAGCAGTACTTC.

The chain carries TRBV19 and TRBJ1-2; no firm D call. Germline CDR1 LNHDA, CDR2 SQIVND (reference sequence). The CDR3 spans 12 residues. V was clipped by 3 bases and J by 8 bases, with 10 bases between them. The CDR3 DNA follows: TGTGCCAGTAGTATCCGGGGTTCAGGCTACACCTTC. This sequence encodes CASSIRGSGYTF.

The gene calls are TRBV28 and TRBJ2-1, with TRBD2 matching over 10 bases. The CDR3 totals 14 residues. Germline-derived CDR1 and CDR2 are MDHEN and SYDVKM. The J segment lost 7 bases and the V segment lost 7 bases, leaving 7 bases of the junction unmatched. The CDR3 DNA follows: TGTGCCAGCAAGGCTAGCGGGAGTTTAAATGAGCAGTTCTTC. Its protein is CASKASGSLNEQFF.

J is TRBJ1-4 and V is TRBV5-1; TRBD1 matches at 12 bases. Germline CDR1 is SGHRS and CDR2 is YFSETQ. Germline trimming cut 2 bases from V and 4 bases from J; bases unmatched to any gene: 6. The CDR3 has 17 residues. The CDR3 is CASSFGTGGGGNEKLFF. Here the CDR3 DNA reads TGCGCCAGCAGCTTTGGGACAGGGGGCGGAGGTAATGAAAAACTGTTTTTT.

The chain carries TRBV11-3 and TRBJ1-6; no reliable D call. Germline CDR1 is SGHNT and CDR2 is YENEEA. V lost 5 bases and J 0 bases, leaving 14 bases between the germline ends. This CDR3 is 17 amino acids long. CDR3 bases: TGTGCCAGCAGCGTCGAACGCAGAAACTCCTATAATTCACCCCTCCACTTT. Its protein product is CASSVERRNSYNSPLHF.

The chain combines TRBV5-3 with TRBJ2-3, with 8 bases fitting TRBD2. TRBV5-3 is an ORF, and what it does is uncertain. The V gene end was trimmed by 0 bases and the J gene end by 4 bases; junction bases not matched to a gene: 7. This CDR3 region has 16 residues. The CDR3 spells CARSLDGTRRPDTQYF. The CDR3 bases are TGTGCCAGAAGCTTGGACGGGACTAGACGCCCAGATACGCAGTATTTT.

The rearrangement links TRBV6-5 to TRBJ2-7, with 9 nucleotides matching TRBD1. Trimming cost V 2 bases and J 0 bases; bases outside gene matches: 5. The CDR3 is made up of 16 amino acids. Germline values: CDR1 MNHEY, CDR2 SVGAGI. The DNA for the CDR3 is TGTGCCAGCAGTTACGGGACAGGGTCGAGCTCCTACGAGCAGTACTTC. This sequence encodes CASSYGTGSSSYEQYF.

The chain employs TRBV7-2 and TRBJ1-4, with D possibly matching TRBD1 (5 bases). CDR1 SGHTA and CDR2 FQGNSA come from the germline V gene. V was shortened by 3 bases and J by 2 bases, with 7 bases between the two germline ends. The CDR3 is made up of 14 amino acids. DNA for the CDR3: TGTGCCAGCAGCTTTCGACAGACTAATGAAAAACTGTTTTTT. Amino acid sequence: CASSFRQTNEKLFF.

The chain carries TRBV28 and TRBJ2-3; tentatively, D is TRBD2 (5 bases). This CDR3 has 13 amino acids. V was cut by 4 bases and J by 4 bases, with 9 bases left in between. The germline V gene has CDR1 MDHEN and CDR2 SYDVKM. The CDR3 spells CASSSGNADTQYF. The CDR3 DNA is TGTGCCAGCAGTTCCGGGAATGCAGATACGCAGTATTTT. Variable domain in full (rest from reference TRBV28 and TRBJ2-3): DVKVTQSSRYLVKRTGEKVFLECVQDMDHENMFWYRQDPGLGLRLIYFSYDVKMKEKGDIPEGYSVSREKKERFSLILESASTNQTSMYLCASSSGNADTQYFGPGTRLTVL.

V and J are TRBV18 and TRBJ2-5; the D is unclear. The CDR3 loop spans 13 amino acids. V was trimmed by 2 bases and J by 1 base, leaving 5 bases between them. Germline CDR1 and CDR2: KGHSH and LQKENI. This CDR3 reads CASSPGLQETQYF. CDR3 coding DNA: TGTGCCAGCTCACCAGGGCTCCAAGAGACCCAGTACTTC.

This chain links TRBV28 with TRBJ1-2, with D hard to call. The V end was cut by 0 bases, the J end by 8 bases, with 7 bases between. Germline V CDR1 and CDR2: MDHEN, SYDVKM. The length of the CDR3 is 12 residues. The CDR3 DNA follows: TGTGCCAGCAGTTTATGGGTGGGCGGCTACACCTTC. Translation gives CASSLWVGGYTF.

The genes are TRBV2 and TRBJ1-2; 10 bases line up with TRBD1. CDR1 is SNHLY, CDR2 FYNNEI, per germline. The CDR3 has 16 amino acids. V trimming: 3 bases; J trimming: 5 bases; junction bases outside the gene matches: 9. For the CDR3, the DNA is TGTGCCAGCAGTGACTTATTGGGACAGGGGAGGTATGGCTACACCTTC. Translated, it gives CASSDLLGQGRYGYTF.